The 20 T cell receptor beta chains below come from one sample, sequenced in a study of shared clonotypes between healthy human individuals. Naive CD8 populations comprised CD45RO-negative cells positively selected for CCR7, excluding terminally differentiated effector memory CD45RA+ cells. The repertoire was sequenced with immunoSEQ multiplex PCR; TCRdb's copy has only in-frame clones and lacks some. This table has about 2.2 million clones, about 94% appearing once. The sample consisted of naive CD8+ T cells from PBMCs. These receptors came from a man between 18 and 29 years old in good health. Some clones in this sample may be carry-over from other donors' samples.

V gene TRBV28 combines with J gene TRBJ2-7; D possibly corresponds to TRBD2 (7 bases). The CDR3 extends over 15 amino acids. The germline V and J ends were trimmed by 1 base and 4 bases, with 14 bases remaining between them. In germline, CDR1 is MDHEN, CDR2 SYDVKM. The CDR3 region has the DNA TGTGCCAGCAGTTTATATCGGGCGGGGGCTTACGAGCAGTACTTC. Its translation: CASSLYRAGAYEQYF.

This clone was observed a single time. The V and J genes are TRBV11-1 and TRBJ2-1, with D unclear. Germline loops: CDR1 SGHAT, CDR2 FQDESV (reference sequence). V was trimmed by 0 bases and J by 6 bases, leaving 9 bases between them. The CDR3 runs 14 residues. The CDR3 loop is CASSLAWRTNEQFF. The CDR3 DNA reads as TGTGCCAGCAGCTTAGCGTGGCGTACCAATGAGCAGTTCTTC.

The gene calls are TRBV9 and TRBJ1-2; D ambiguous. The ends were cut back, 4 bases at V and 0 bases at J, with 13 bases in the middle. Germline V gene lookup returns CDR1 SGDLS and CDR2 YYNGEE. The CDR3 spans 15 residues. In DNA, the CDR3 is TGTGCCAGCAGCCCCCGTGGGGAACCTAACTATGGCTACACCTTC. Translating it yields CASSPRGEPNYGYTF.

The chain links TRBV28 to TRBJ2-2; 9 bases are a match to TRBD1. CDR3 length equals 15 residues. Germline V gene lookup returns CDR1 MDHEN and CDR2 SYDVKM. The trim removed 2 bases at V and 7 bases at J, leaving 5 bases unmatched. The CDR3 DNA sequence: TGTGCCAGCAGTTTACGGGACAGGGTCGACGGGGAGCTGTTTTTT. Its translation is CASSLRDRVDGELFF.

For this clone: Other DNA sequences in the same sample also yield this CDR3. The gene calls are TRBV9 and TRBJ2-7; D is undetermined. The CDR3 contains 14 residues. V was shortened by 0 bases and J by 4 bases, with 11 bases between the two germline ends. Germline CDR1 and CDR2: SGDLS and YYNGEE. This chain's CDR3 is CASSVGSTPYEQYF. Here the CDR3 DNA reads TGTGCCAGCAGCGTAGGCTCTACTCCTTACGAGCAGTACTTC.

The V and J genes are TRBV28 and TRBJ2-7, with TRBD1 matching over 8 bases. The germline gives CDR1 MDHEN, CDR2 SYDVKM. The CDR3 has 16 residues. With 4 bases clipped from V and 3 bases from J, the junction kept 11 bases outside the gene matches. The CDR3 is CASSSQSRDRYYEQYF. The CDR3 DNA reads as TGTGCCAGCAGTTCCCAGTCGCGGGACAGGTACTACGAGCAGTACTTC.

The rearrangement links TRBV27 to TRBJ1-1; D perhaps matches TRBD1 (6 bases). V was cut by 5 bases and J by 4 bases, with 14 bases left in between. CDR1 is MNHEY and CDR2 is SMNVEV in the germline V gene (reference sequence). This CDR3 spans 14 amino acids. For the CDR3, the DNA is TGTGCCAGCAGTATAAACAGGGTGCCCACTGAAGCTTTCTTT. Amino acid sequence: CASSINRVPTEAFF.

This clone came up once. This rearrangement joins TRBV9 to TRBJ2-7; D remains unclear. V lost 0 bases and J lost 4, with 11 bases in between. Germline assignment: CDR1 SGDLS and CDR2 YYNGEE. There are 14 residues in the CDR3. The CDR3 reads CASSVGWGAYEQYF. CDR3 nucleotide sequence: TGTGCCAGCAGCGTAGGGTGGGGTGCGTACGAGCAGTACTTC.

The chain is built from TRBV4-1 and TRBJ2-1; 8 bases line up with TRBD2. Germline CDR1 and CDR2: MGHRA and YSYEKL. V shed 1 base and J 4 bases; nucleotides not matched to a gene: 9. The CDR3 length is 17 residues. The chain's CDR3 is CASSQAVLAGSYNEQFF. In DNA, the CDR3 is TGCGCCAGCAGCCAAGCAGTCCTAGCGGGCTCTTACAATGAGCAGTTCTTC.

This clone showed up just once. The chain recombines TRBV25-1 with TRBJ2-1, with 9 bases lining up with TRBD2. CDR3 length: 13 amino acids. CDR1 is MGHDK, CDR2 SYGVNS, per germline. In DNA form, the CDR3 reads TGTGCACGGGCTAGCGGGAACTACAATGAGCAGTTCTTC. As protein: CARASGNYNEQFF.

This chain uses TRBV28 with TRBJ2-7, with D perhaps TRBD2 (5 bases). From germline, CDR1 is MDHEN and CDR2 SYDVKM. Trimming stripped 11 bases from V and 6 bases from J, with 20 bases between. The length of the CDR3 is 13 residues. The CDR3 loop reads CAARTSGSPEQYF. CDR3 coding DNA: TGTGCCGCCCGCACGTCGGGGAGTCCCGAGCAGTACTTC.

CDR3 sequence reads: CASSISGLDNEQFF. In DNA form, the CDR3 reads TGTGCCAGTAGTATATCGGGGCTGGACAATGAGCAGTTCTTC. The V and J genes are TRBV19 and TRBJ2-1; D may match TRBD1 or TRBD2 (5 bases each). The CDR3 is made up of 14 amino acids. The V gene lost 2 bases and the J gene lost 5 bases, with 10 bases spanning the gap. Germline V gives CDR1 LNHDA, CDR2 SQIVND (reference sequence).

The J gene is TRBJ1-4, the V gene TRBV7-9, with D uncertain. The CDR3 totals 15 residues. V lost 0 bases to trimming and J lost 4 bases, with 9 bases between them. The germline V gene encodes CDR1 SEHNR and CDR2 FQNEAQ (reference sequence). CDR3 sequence: CASSLAGSYNEKLFF. For the CDR3, the DNA is TGTGCCAGCAGCTTAGCCGGGAGTTATAATGAAAAACTGTTTTTT.

The V gene is TRBV30, the J gene TRBJ2-3, with 8 positions matching TRBD1. Germline CDR1 reads GTSNPN; CDR2 reads SVGIG (reference sequence). This CDR3 has 16 residues. V lost 0 bases and J lost 0; bases outside the gene matches: 5. The CDR3 DNA reads as TGTGCCTGGAGTGTTGGGGCAGGGGGCAGCACAGATACGCAGTATTTT. Its translation is CAWSVGAGGSTDTQYF.

CDR3 coding DNA: TGTGCCAGTAGTTTCGGAGTCTTGGGCGAGCAGTACTTC. Translating it yields CASSFGVLGEQYF. This chain uses TRBV19 with TRBJ2-7; D unclear. Germline V lookup: CDR1 LNHDA, CDR2 SQIVND (reference sequence). The CDR3 sequence is 13 residues long. V lost 5 bases to trimming and J lost 6 bases, with 14 bases between them.

The chain employs TRBV27 and TRBJ2-7, with D possibly TRBD1 on 6 matching bases. CDR3 length: 15 amino acids. The germline V gene has CDR1 MNHEY and CDR2 SMNVEV (reference sequence). V lost 6 bases and J 2 bases, leaving 17 bases between the germline ends. The CDR3 region is CASSPSVGAPYEQYF. Written as DNA, the CDR3 is TGTGCCAGCAGCCCCTCCGTGGGGGCTCCCTACGAGCAGTACTTC.

The J gene is TRBJ1-1, the V gene TRBV19; the D gene is possibly TRBD1 (6 bases). Trimming took off 4 bases at V and 6 bases at J, with 15 bases between the two ends. The CDR3 has 14 amino acids. CDR1 is LNHDA and CDR2 is SQIVND in the germline V gene (reference sequence). Here the CDR3 DNA reads TGTGCCAGTAGTACCTACCCCGGACAGCCTGAAGCTTTCTTT. It specifies CASSTYPGQPEAFF.

The rearrangement joins TRBV28 to TRBJ2-5, with D maybe TRBD2 (5 bases). The CDR3 is 19 residues long. Germline V gives CDR1 MDHEN, CDR2 SYDVKM. Trimming removed 5 bases from V and 2 bases from J, with 27 bases in between. CDR3 DNA sequence: TGTGCCAGCAGTCTCATACTCCCGGGATCCGCAGTTGGGCAAGAGACCCAGTACTTC. It yields the protein CASSLILPGSAVGQETQYF.

The CDR3 region has the DNA TGTGCCAGCAGCTCCGGGACAGGGGGCAATCAGCCCCAGCATTTT. This encodes CASSSGTGGNQPQHF. The chain joins TRBV5-4 to TRBJ1-5; 10 nucleotides agree with TRBD1. V was pared by 3 bases and J by 2 bases, with 2 bases of the junction left unmatched. The germline CDR1 and CDR2 sequences are SGHNT and YYREEE (reference sequence). The CDR3 extends over 15 amino acids.

The rearrangement uses TRBV28 and TRBJ1-4; D is perhaps TRBD1 (6 bases). CDR1 is MDHEN and CDR2 is SYDVKM in the germline V gene. CDR3 length equals 14 residues. V dropped 5 bases and J dropped 1 base, with 8 bases sitting between them. Written as DNA, the CDR3 is TGTGCCAGCAGTGGGGGGCAAACTAATGAAAAACTGTTTTTT. As protein: CASSGGQTNEKLFF.